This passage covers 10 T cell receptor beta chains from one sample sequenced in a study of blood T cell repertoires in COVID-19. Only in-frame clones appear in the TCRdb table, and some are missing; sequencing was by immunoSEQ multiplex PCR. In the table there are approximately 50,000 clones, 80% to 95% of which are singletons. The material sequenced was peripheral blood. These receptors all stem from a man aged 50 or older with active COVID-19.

Here the CDR3 DNA reads TGTGCCAGCAGCTTATTAGGGACTGTGAACACCGGGGAGCTGTTTTTT. Its translation is CASSLLGTVNTGELFF. The chain has TRBV7-6 and TRBJ2-2; maybe TRBD2 (6 bases). The CDR3 runs 16 residues. CDR1 SGHVS and CDR2 FNYEAQ come from the germline V gene. Between the trimmed V and J ends, which lost 2 bases and 1 base, there was a span of 11 bases.

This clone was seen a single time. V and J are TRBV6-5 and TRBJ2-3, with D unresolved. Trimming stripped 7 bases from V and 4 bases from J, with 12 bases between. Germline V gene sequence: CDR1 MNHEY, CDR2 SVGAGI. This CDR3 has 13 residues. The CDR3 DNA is TGTGCCAGCATGGCTTGGGCCCCAGATACGCAGTATTTT. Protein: CASMAWAPDTQYF.

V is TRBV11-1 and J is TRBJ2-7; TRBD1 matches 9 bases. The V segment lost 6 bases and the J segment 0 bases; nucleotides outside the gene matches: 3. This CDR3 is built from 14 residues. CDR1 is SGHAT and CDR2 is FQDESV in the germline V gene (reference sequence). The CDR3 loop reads CASRQGAPSYEQYF. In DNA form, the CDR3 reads TGTGCCAGCAGACAGGGGGCTCCCTCCTACGAGCAGTACTTC.

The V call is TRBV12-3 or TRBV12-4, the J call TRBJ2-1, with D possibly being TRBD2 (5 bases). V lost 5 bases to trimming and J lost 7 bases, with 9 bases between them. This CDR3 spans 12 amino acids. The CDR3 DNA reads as TGTGCCAGCAGTCCGGGAATGAATGAGCAGTTCTTC. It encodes CASSPGMNEQFF.

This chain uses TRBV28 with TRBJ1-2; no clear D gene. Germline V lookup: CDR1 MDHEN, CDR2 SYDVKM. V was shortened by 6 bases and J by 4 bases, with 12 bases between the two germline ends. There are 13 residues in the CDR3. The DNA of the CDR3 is TGTGCCAGCAGCCCTCAGGTCACCTATGGCTACACCTTC. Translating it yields CASSPQVTYGYTF.

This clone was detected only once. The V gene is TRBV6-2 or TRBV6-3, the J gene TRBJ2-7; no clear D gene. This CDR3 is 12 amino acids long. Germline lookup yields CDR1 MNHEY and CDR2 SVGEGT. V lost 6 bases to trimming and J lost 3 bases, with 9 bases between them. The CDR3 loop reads CASSHGFYEQYF. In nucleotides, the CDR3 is TGTGCCAGCAGCCACGGGTTCTACGAGCAGTACTTC.

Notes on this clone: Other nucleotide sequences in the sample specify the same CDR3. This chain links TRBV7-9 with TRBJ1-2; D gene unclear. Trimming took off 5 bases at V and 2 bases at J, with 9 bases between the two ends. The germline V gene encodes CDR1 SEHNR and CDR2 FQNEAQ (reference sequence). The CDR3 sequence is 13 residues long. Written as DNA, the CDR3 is TGTGCCAGCAGCCCCTTTGTAAACTATGGCTACACCTTC. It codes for CASSPFVNYGYTF.

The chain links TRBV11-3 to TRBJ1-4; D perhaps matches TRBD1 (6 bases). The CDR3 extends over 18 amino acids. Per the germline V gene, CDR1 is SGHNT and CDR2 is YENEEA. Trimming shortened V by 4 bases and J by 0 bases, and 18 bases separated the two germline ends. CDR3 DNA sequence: TGTGCCAGCAGCTCGGGACAAGTTAATACGGCAACTAATGAAAAACTGTTTTTT. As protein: CASSSGQVNTATNEKLFF.

The CDR3 region is CASSSTGTDGYTF. The DNA for the CDR3 is TGTGCCAGCAGCTCGACAGGTACGGATGGCTACACCTTC. The chain joins TRBV3-1 (or the pseudogene TRBV3-2) to TRBJ1-2, with a tentative D call TRBD1 (6 bases). Germline CDR1 is LGHDT and CDR2 is YNNKEL (reference sequence). The V gene lost 5 bases and the J gene lost 6 bases, with 13 bases spanning the gap. The CDR3 is 13 residues long.

This CDR3 reads CASSQDLGGGTEAFF. Written as DNA, the CDR3 is TGTGCCAGCAGCCAAGATTTGGGGGGAGGTACTGAAGCTTTCTTT. V is TRBV3-1 (or the pseudogene TRBV3-2) and J is TRBJ1-1, with D perhaps TRBD1 (5 bases). Germline CDR1 and CDR2: LGHDT and YNNKEL (reference sequence). The CDR3 runs to 15 residues. V was shortened by 0 bases and J by 5 bases, with 13 bases between the two germline ends.